The clone carrying this TCR beta chain was seen a handful of times. The sample comes from a study of T cells in Graves' hyperthyroidism and ophthalmopathy. Study-level information: Peripheral blood draws took place at initial diagnosis, ahead of any treatment.

The TCR beta CDR3 regions underwent amplification using RNA transcripts as the source. First-round RT-PCR targeting the TCR CDR3 was performed with the HTBI primer set. TCRdb passed the multiplex PCR reads through MiXCR, listing each CDR3 protein once. Found here are over 300,000 distinct CDR3 sequences, more than 11% of them singletons; the top ten hold 9.5% to 12%. The CDR3 spans 15 residues. Germline CDR1 reads SGHRS; CDR2 reads YFSETQ. The V end lost 3 bases, the J end lost 2 bases, and 15 bases lay between the germline ends. The rearrangement uses TRBV5-1 and TRBJ2-7; D may match TRBD1 or TRBD2 (7 bases each). The receptor was derived from a woman aged 55-69 years with Graves' hyperthyroidism. What was sequenced was blood. In DNA, the CDR3 is TGCGCCAGCAGCTGGAGGGGGAGGGGGCCCTACGAGCAGTACTTC. Translating it yields CASSWRGRGPYEQYF.